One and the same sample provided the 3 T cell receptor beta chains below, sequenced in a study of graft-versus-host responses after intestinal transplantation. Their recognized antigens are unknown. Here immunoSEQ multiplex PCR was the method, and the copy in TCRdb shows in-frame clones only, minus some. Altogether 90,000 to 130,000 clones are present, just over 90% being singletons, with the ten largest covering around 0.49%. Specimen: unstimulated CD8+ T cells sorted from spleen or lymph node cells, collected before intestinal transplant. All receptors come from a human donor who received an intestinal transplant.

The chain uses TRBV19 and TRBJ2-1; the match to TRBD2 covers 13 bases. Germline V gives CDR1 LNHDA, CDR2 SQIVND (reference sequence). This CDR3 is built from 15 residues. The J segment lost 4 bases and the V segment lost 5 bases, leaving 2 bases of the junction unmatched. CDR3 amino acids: CASSVGLAGYNEQFF. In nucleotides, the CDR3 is TGTGCCAGTAGTGTGGGACTAGCGGGATACAATGAGCAGTTCTTC.

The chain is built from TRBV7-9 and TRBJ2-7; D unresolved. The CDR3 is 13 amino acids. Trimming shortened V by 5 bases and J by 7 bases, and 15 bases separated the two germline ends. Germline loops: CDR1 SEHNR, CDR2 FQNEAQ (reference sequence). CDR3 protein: CASSPEPPMEQYF. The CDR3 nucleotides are TGTGCCAGCAGCCCTGAGCCTCCGATGGAGCAGTACTTC.

The CDR3 sequence: CASSYGLAGTYEQYF. CDR3 bases: TGTGCCAGCAGTTACGGGCTAGCGGGGACCTACGAGCAGTACTTC. The chain joins TRBV6-5 to TRBJ2-7; 9 bases match TRBD2. Trimming removed 2 bases from V and 2 bases from J; junction bases left unmatched: 4. Germline V CDR1 and CDR2: MNHEY, SVGAGI. The CDR3 totals 15 residues.